A selection of T cell receptor beta chains follows, all from one sample in a study of blood T cell repertoires in COVID-19. This table comes from immunoSEQ multiplex PCR, and its TCRdb copy is limited to in-frame clones, with some not included. The table includes about 51,000 clones, 75% to 90% detected once. Sequencing was done on a sample of peripheral blood. Source of these receptors: a man between 60 and 75 years old with acute or convalescent COVID-19. Each CDR3 is given without its conserved first and last residue. The size of a clone is reported for some rows only, either as once, few or many, or as a class for expanded clones.

- TRBV6-2/TRBV6-3 ASSSSGTVGEQY
- TRBV10-2 ASSELTTGERF
- TRBV28 ASSNPSSGSYEQY
- TRBV10-3 ATYNPGHYAGNTIY
- TRBV10-3 AAGPVAGNNSPLH
- TRBV29-1 SVTYGHKDQPQH
- TRBV29-1 SVEDVRTSGYNEQF
- TRBV7-8 ASHGGSYNEQF
- TRBV28 ASNWLRDTGELF
- TRBV6-2/TRBV6-3 ASSPLSGGTYEQY
- TRBV28 ASSLAGNNSPLH
- TRBV10-3 AINPTSGEQETQY
- TRBV18 ASSPSGQGETQY
- TRBV7-2 ASSLPGLAATDTQY
- TRBV7-9 ASSFGTDHNSPLH
- TRBV27 ASSPGTSGAGELF
few TRBV5-5 ASSSGQGVQPQH
- TRBV19 ASTPASGGAGGELF
- TRBV4-1 ASSQDGQGYNEQF
- TRBV15 ATSRRDNQPQH
- TRBV12-3/TRBV12-4 ASGTGPTGELF
- TRBV4-2 ASSLGPNEQF
- TRBV9 ASSNRTSGRGELF
- TRBV5-1 ASSLGASGSSDTQY
- TRBV5-6 ASSLRDRGLGETQY
- TRBV28 ASSPIRGYNSPLH
- TRBV6-5 ASRSGTSDPTQY
- TRBV19 ASRWGGTEAF
- TRBV4-3 ASSQDLGQRDPNYGYT
- TRBV7-6 ASSLVSGDSQETQY
- TRBV3-1/TRBV3-2 ASSQEGRSQPQH